Listed below are T cell receptor beta chains from one sample, sequenced in a study of cytomegalovirus exposure and HLA in healthy donors. Assay used: immunoSEQ multiplex PCR; TCRdb lists only in-frame clones, some missing. The table shows about 180,000 clones, with roughly 86% occurring only once. The sequenced sample consisted of PBMCs. The receptors here all came from a girl between 5 and 17 years old in good health and CMV-seropositive. Each CDR3 is given with its conserved first and last residue. Each record gives: clone size, J gene, D gene, V gene, CDR3 DNA, CDR3 protein. A D gene is named only where the DNA matches it firmly. Size is omitted from some rows. Given values are once, few, many or a class for expanded clones.

>-|TRBJ2-1|-|TRBV6-5
TGTGCCAGCAGTACGGAGATCAATGAGCAGTTCTTC
CASSTEINEQFF
>few|TRBJ2-7|-|TRBV6-4
TGTGCCAGCAGTGAAGACTCTACTTCCTACGAGCAGTACTTC
CASSEDSTSYEQYF
>-|TRBJ2-7|-|TRBV2
TGTGCCAGCAGCCGAAGGCAGCAGGGGTACGAGCAGTACTTC
CASSRRQQGYEQYF
>few|TRBJ1-5|TRBD1|TRBV7-9
TGTGCCAGCAGCCATGAAGAAGGGACAGGCAATCAGCCCCAGCATTTT
CASSHEEGTGNQPQHF
>-|TRBJ2-1|TRBD2|TRBV5-1
TGCGCCAGCAGCGTGGGACTAGCGGAGAACAATGAGCAGTTCTTC
CASSVGLAENNEQFF
>once|TRBJ2-3|TRBD1|TRBV6-1
TGTGCCAGCAGTGAATTAGGGGGCCCAGATACGCAGTATTTT
CASSELGGPDTQYF
>-|TRBJ1-1|TRBD1|TRBV10-1
TGCGCCAGCAGAGAAACAGGGGGCACTGAAGCTTTCTTT
CASRETGGTEAFF
>-|TRBJ1-1|-|TRBV5-4
TGTGCCAGCAGTTATTCCGGGACATCCACTGAAGCTTTCTTT
CASSYSGTSTEAFF
>-|TRBJ2-5|-|TRBV9
TGTGCCAGCAGCGTAGGGGCTAGCCCAGAGACCCAGTACTTC
CASSVGASPETQYF
>-|TRBJ1-2|-|TRBV13
TGTGCCAGCAGTCTCGAGCTAACAGGGAACTATGGCTACACCTTC
CASSLELTGNYGYTF
>-|TRBJ1-1|-|TRBV5-1
TGCGCCAGCAGCAGAAATACAGGGAAGACTGAAGCTTTCTTT
CASSRNTGKTEAFF
>-|TRBJ1-5|-|TRBV4-1
TGCGCCAGCAGCCAAGCCCCCCTATATAGCAATCAGCCCCAGCATTTT
CASSQAPLYSNQPQHF
>-|TRBJ1-1|TRBD1|TRBV5-5
TGTGCCAGCAGCTGGGGGACAGAGAACACTGAAGCTTTCTTT
CASSWGTENTEAFF
>-|TRBJ1-5|-|TRBV5-1
TGCGCCAGCAGCTTGGATGGCCCTGAGGGGCCCCAGCATTTT
CASSLDGPEGPQHF
>-|TRBJ1-1|-|TRBV14
TGTGCCAGCAGCCCCCCCGGGGGAGGCGGCACTGAAGCTTTCTTT
CASSPPGGGGTEAFF
>-|TRBJ1-1|-|TRBV6-1
TGTGCCAGCAGGCGGGTGAACACTGAAGCTTTCTTT
CASRRVNTEAFF
>-|TRBJ1-2|-|TRBV7-9
TGTGCCAGCAGCTTTGATCCGGGGAAGCGTCGCTGCACCTTC
CASSFDPGKRRCTF
>-|TRBJ2-2|-|TRBV19
TGTGCCAGTAGTTATGCGGGGGCGGCTAACGCCGGGGAGCTGTTTTTT
CASSYAGAANAGELFF
>-|TRBJ1-4|-|TRBV6-6
TGTGCCAGCAGTTACCTCGGGACAACTAATGAAAAACTGTTTTTT
CASSYLGTTNEKLFF
>-|TRBJ1-4|-|TRBV7-8
TGTGCCAGCAGCCTAAACAGGGTGGGGGATGAAAAACTGTTTTTT
CASSLNRVGDEKLFF
>-|TRBJ1-1|-|TRBV7-2
TGTGCCAGCAGCTTAGTGGCGGGGAAGAACACTGAAGCTTTCTTT
CASSLVAGKNTEAFF
>-|TRBJ2-7|-|TRBV30
TGTGCCTGGAGTGTATATCAGGCCCGGGAGCAGTACTTC
CAWSVYQAREQYF